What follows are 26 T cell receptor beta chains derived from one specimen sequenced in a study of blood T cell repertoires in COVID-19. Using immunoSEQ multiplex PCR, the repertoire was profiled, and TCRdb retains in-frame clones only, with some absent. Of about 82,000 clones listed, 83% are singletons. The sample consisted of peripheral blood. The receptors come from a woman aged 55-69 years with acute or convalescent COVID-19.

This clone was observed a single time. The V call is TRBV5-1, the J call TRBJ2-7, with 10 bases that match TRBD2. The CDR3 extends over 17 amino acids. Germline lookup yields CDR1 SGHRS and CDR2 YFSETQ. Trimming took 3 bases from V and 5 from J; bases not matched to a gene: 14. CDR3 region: CASSWVAGGTTSHEQYF. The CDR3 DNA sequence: TGCGCCAGCAGCTGGGTAGCGGGAGGAACGACGTCCCACGAGCAGTACTTC.

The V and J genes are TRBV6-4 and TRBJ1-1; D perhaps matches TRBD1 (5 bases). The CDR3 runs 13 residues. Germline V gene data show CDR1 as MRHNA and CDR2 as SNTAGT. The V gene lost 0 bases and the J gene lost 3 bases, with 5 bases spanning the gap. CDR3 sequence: CASSDSTDTEAFF. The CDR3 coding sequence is TGTGCCAGCAGTGACTCGACAGACACTGAAGCTTTCTTT.

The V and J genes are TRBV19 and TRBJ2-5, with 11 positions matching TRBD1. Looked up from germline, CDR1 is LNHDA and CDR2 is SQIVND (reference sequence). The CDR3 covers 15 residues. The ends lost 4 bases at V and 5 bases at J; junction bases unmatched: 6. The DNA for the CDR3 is TGTGCCAGTAGTACCCGGACAGGGGGCAGCGAGACCCAGTACTTC. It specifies CASSTRTGGSETQYF.

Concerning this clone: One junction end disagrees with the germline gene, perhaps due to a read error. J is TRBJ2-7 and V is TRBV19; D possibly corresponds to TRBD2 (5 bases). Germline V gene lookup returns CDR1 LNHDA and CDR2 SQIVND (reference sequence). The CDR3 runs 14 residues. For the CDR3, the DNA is TGTGCCAGTAGTATCGACCTAACGATCCCGCAGAGGGACTTC. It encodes CASSIDLTIPQRDF.

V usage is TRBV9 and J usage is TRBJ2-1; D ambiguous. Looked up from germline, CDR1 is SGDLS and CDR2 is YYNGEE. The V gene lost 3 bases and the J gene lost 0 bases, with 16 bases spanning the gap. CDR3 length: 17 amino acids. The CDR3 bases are TGTGCCAGCAGCGCAGGTTCTGAGTCGAGCTCCTACAATGAGCAGTTCTTC. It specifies CASSAGSESSSYNEQFF.

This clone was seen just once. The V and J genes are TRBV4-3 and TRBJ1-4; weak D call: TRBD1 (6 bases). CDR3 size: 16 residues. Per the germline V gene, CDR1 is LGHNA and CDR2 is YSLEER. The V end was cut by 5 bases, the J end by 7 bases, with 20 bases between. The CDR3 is CASSVGGGAEGEKLFF. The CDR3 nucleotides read TGCGCCAGCAGCGTAGGAGGGGGGGCGGAGGGTGAAAAACTGTTTTTT.

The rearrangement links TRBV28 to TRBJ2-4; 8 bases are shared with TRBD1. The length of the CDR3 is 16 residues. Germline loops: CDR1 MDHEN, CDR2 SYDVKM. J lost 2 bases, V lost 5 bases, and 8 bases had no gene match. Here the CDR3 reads CASSTPGQVSKNIQYF. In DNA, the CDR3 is TGTGCCAGCAGTACACCGGGACAGGTGTCCAAAAACATTCAGTACTTC.

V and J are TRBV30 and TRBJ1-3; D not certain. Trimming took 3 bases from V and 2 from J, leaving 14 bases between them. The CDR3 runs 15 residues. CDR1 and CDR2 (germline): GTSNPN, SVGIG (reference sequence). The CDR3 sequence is CAWSPTFRAGNTIYF. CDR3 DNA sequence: TGTGCCTGGAGCCCAACCTTTCGGGCTGGAAACACCATATATTTT.

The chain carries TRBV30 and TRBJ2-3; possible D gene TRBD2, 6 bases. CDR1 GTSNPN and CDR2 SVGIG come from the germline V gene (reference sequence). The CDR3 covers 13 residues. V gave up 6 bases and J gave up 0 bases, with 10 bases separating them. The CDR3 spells CACAGPSTDTQYF. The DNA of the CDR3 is TGTGCCTGTGCGGGGCCTAGCACAGATACGCAGTATTTT.

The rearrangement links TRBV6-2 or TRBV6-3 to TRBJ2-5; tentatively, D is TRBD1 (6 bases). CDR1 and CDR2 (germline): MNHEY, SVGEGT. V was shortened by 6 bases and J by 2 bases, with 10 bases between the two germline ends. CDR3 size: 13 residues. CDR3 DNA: TGTGCCAGCAGCAGGGACACTCAAGAGACCCAGTACTTC. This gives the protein CASSRDTQETQYF.

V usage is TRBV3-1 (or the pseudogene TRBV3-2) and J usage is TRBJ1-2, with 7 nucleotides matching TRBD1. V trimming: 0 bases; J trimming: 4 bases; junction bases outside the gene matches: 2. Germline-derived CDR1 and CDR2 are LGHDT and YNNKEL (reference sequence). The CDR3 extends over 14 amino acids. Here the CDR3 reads CASSQDSGGYGYTF. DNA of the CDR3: TGTGCCAGCAGCCAAGATTCAGGGGGCTATGGCTACACCTTC.

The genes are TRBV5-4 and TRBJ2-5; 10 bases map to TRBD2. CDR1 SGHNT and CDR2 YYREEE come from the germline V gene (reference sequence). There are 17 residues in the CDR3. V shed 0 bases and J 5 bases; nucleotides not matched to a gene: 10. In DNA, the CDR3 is TGTGCCAGCAGCTTGGGGGGTCGGCTAGCGGGAGCGGAGACCCAGTACTTC. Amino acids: CASSLGGRLAGAETQYF. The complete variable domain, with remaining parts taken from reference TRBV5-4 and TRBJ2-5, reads ETGVTQSPTHLIKTRGQQVTLRCSSQSGHNTVSWYQQALGQGPQFIFQYYREEENGRGNFPPRFSGLQFPNYSSELNVNALELDDSALYLCASSLGGRLAGAETQYFGPGTRLLVL.

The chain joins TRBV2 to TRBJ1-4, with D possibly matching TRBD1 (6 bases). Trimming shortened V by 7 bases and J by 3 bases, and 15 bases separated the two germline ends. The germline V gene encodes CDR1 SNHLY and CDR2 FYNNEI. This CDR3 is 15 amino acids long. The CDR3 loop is CASNVQGAANEKLFF. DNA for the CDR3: TGTGCCAGCAACGTACAGGGAGCGGCTAATGAAAAACTGTTTTTT.

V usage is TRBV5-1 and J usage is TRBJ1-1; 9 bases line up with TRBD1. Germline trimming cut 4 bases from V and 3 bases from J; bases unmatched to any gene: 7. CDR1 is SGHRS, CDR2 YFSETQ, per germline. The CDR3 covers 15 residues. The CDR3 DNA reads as TGCGCCAGCAGCAAAGACTACAGGGGGCACACTGAAGCTTTCTTT. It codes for CASSKDYRGHTEAFF.

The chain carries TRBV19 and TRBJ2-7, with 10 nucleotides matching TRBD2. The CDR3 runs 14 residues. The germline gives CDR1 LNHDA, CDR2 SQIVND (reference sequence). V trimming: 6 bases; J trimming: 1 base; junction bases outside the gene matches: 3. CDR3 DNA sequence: TGTGCCAGTAGGAGACTAGCGGGTTCCTACGAGCAGTACTTC. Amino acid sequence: CASRRLAGSYEQYF.

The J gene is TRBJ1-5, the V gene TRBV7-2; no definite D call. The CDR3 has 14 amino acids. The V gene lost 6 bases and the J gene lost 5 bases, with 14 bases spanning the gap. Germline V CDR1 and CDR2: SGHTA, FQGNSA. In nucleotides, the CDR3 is TGTGCCAGCAGTCCCCGACCAGGATATCAGCCCCAGCATTTT. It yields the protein CASSPRPGYQPQHF.

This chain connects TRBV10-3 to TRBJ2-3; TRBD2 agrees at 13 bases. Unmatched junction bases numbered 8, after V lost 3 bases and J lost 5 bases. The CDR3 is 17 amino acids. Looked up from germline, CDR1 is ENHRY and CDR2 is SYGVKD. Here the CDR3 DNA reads TGTGCCATCAGTGACCCCGGACTAGCGGGAGTGGAAGATACGCAGTATTTT. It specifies CAISDPGLAGVEDTQYF.

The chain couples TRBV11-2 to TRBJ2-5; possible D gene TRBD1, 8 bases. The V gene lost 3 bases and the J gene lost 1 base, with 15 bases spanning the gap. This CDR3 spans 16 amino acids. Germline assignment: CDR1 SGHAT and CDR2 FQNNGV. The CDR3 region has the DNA TGTGCCAGCAGCTTTGGACAGGGAGGGACCCAAGAGACCCAGTACTTC. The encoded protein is CASSFGQGGTQETQYF.

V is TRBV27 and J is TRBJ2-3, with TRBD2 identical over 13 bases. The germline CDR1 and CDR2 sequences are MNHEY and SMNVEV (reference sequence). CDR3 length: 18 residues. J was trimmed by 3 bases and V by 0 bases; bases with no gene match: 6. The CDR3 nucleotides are TGTGCCAGCAGTTTATCGGCACTAGCGGGGGGGTATACAGATACGCAGTATTTT. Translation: CASSLSALAGGYTDTQYF.

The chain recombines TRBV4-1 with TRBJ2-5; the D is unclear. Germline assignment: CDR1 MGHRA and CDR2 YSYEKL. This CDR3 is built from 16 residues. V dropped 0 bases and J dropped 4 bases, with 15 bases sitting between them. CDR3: CASSQDLGGVLETQYF. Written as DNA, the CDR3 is TGCGCCAGCAGCCAAGACTTAGGCGGAGTACTAGAGACCCAGTACTTC.

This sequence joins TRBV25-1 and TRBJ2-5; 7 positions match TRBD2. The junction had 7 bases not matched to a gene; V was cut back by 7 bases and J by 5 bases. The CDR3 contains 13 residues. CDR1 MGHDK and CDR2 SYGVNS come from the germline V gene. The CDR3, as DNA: TGTGCCAGCACCATGCGGGGGATCGAGACCCAGTACTTC. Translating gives CASTMRGIETQYF.

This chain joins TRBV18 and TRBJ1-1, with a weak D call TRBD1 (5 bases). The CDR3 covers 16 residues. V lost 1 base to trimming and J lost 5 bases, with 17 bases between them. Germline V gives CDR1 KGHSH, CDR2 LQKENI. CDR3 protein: CASSPRGVPTKTEAFF. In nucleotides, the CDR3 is TGTGCCAGCTCACCACGGGGGGTCCCTACCAAAACTGAAGCTTTCTTT. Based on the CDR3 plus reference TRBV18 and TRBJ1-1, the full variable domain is NAGVMQNPRHLVRRRGQEARLRCSPMKGHSHVYWYRQLPEEGLKFMVYLQKENIIDESGMPKERFSAEFPKEGPSILRIQQVVRGDSAAYFCASSPRGVPTKTEAFFGQGTRLTVV.

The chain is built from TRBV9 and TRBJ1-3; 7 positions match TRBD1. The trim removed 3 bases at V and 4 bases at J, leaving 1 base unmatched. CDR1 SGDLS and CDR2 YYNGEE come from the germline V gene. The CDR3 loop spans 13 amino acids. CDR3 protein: CASSADRGNTIYF. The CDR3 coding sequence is TGTGCCAGCAGCGCGGACAGGGGAAACACCATATATTTT.

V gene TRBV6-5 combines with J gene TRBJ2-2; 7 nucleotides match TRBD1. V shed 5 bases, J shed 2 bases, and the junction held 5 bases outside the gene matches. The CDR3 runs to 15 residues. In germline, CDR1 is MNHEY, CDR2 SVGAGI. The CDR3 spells CASSRDRPNTGELFF. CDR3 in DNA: TGTGCCAGCAGTAGGGACAGACCAAACACCGGGGAGCTGTTTTTT.

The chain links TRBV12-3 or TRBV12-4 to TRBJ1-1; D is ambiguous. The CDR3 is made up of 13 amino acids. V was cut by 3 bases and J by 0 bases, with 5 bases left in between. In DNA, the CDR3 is TGTGCCAGCAGTTTTGTAATGAACACTGAAGCTTTCTTT. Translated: CASSFVMNTEAFF.

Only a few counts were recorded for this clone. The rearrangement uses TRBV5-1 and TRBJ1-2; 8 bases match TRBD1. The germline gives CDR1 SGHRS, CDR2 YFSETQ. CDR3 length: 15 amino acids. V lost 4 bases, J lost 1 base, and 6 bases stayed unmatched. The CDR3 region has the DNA TGCGCCAGCAGCGTAGGACAGGGCGTTAACTATGGCTACACCTTC. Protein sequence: CASSVGQGVNYGYTF.